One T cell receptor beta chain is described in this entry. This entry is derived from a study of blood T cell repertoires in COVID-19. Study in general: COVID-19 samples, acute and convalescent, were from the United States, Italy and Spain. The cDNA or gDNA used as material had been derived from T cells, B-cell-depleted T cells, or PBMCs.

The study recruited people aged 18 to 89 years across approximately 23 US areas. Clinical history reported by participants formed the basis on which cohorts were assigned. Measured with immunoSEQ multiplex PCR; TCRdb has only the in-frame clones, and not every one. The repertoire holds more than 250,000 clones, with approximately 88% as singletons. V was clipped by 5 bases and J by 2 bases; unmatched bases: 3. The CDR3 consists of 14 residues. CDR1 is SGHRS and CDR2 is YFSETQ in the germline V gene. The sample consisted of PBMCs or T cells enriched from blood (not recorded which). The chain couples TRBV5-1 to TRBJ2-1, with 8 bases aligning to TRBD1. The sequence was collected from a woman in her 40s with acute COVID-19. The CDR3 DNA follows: TGCGCCAGCAGAGGACAGGGCCCCTACAATGAGCAGTTCTTC. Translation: CASRGQGPYNEQFF.